Sequencing of this T cell receptor (beta chain) was carried out in a study of blood T cells in healthy people across ages. To note about this clonotype: Its antigen is undetermined.

The junction had 14 bases not matched to a gene; V was cut back by 0 bases and J by 7 bases. Germline-derived CDR1 and CDR2 are DFQATT and SNEGSKA (reference sequence). The CDR3 is made up of 17 amino acids. Points from the study as a whole: Strong correlation existed between TCR beta diversity and naive T cell percentage.

Next came a second PCR, run for about 7 to 12 cycles, which used a sample-barcoded 5' primer along with a J-beta primer mix. TCRdb reprocessed the 5' RACE reads via MiXCR and lists one record per CDR3 protein. The table includes approximately 1,000,000 distinct CDR3 sequences, under 45% detected once. Extractions gave at least 6 micrograms of total RNA per sample. The genes are TRBV20-1 and TRBJ2-4; 8 bases are shared with TRBD1. Source material: blood. The sequence was obtained from a woman in her sixties or seventies in good health. The CDR3 DNA sequence: TGCAGTGCTAGAGATCGGTCAGGGGGCTGGTCTTCGAACATTCAGTACTTC. As protein: CSARDRSGGWSSNIQYF.